Shown below are 31 T cell receptor beta chains from a single sample sequenced in a study of blood T cell repertoires in COVID-19. Clones were sequenced by immunoSEQ multiplex PCR, and TCRdb holds only the in-frame ones, with some missing. Of some 270,000 clones listed, roughly 87% are singletons. The sequenced sample consisted of peripheral blood. The receptors come from a woman aged 40 to 50 who had recovered from COVID-19.

The rearrangement joins TRBV5-1 to TRBJ1-2, with D possibly TRBD1 on 6 matching bases. With 4 bases removed from V and 0 bases from J, the gap between germline ends came to 10 bases. This CDR3 is built from 14 residues. Germline lookup yields CDR1 SGHRS and CDR2 YFSETQ. In nucleotides, the CDR3 is TGCGCCAGCAGCCTCGACAGGTCTAACTATGGCTACACCTTC. The encoded protein is CASSLDRSNYGYTF.

This clone turned up a few times. V usage is TRBV9 and J usage is TRBJ2-3; 9 nucleotides agree with TRBD2. Germline V gene lookup returns CDR1 SGDLS and CDR2 YYNGEE. The trim removed 0 bases at V and 6 bases at J, leaving 11 bases unmatched. CDR3 size: 17 residues. The CDR3 bases are TGTGCCAGCAGCGTAGCTCGGTCTAGCGGGGCCGAGGATACGCAGTATTTT. This translates into CASSVARSSGAEDTQYF.

This sequence joins TRBV28 and TRBJ2-2; no reliable D call. Trimming removed 3 bases at V and 4 bases at J, with 9 bases between. The CDR3 has 14 amino acids. The germline V gene has CDR1 MDHEN and CDR2 SYDVKM. The DNA for the CDR3 is TGTGCCAGCAGTTTTTCTTACGGCACCGGGGAGCTGTTTTTT. This translates into CASSFSYGTGELFF.

The V and J genes are TRBV21-1 and TRBJ2-7; the D call TRBD2 from the table was never checked on the DNA. TRBV21-1 is recorded as a pseudogene. This CDR3 is built from 15 residues. Written as DNA, the CDR3 is TGTGCCAGGGGAGGGTCAGGGTTTCGCGTCCACGAGCAGTACTTC. It specifies CARGGSGFRVHEQYF.

The chain recombines TRBV12-3 or TRBV12-4 with TRBJ1-1; D remains ambiguous. Trimming pared 3 bases from V and 6 bases from J, leaving 5 bases between. The CDR3 spans 11 residues. This chain's CDR3 is CASSFASEAFF. The CDR3 DNA reads as TGTGCCAGCAGTTTTGCGTCTGAAGCTTTCTTT.

The chain recombines TRBV5-1 with TRBJ2-3, with D possibly TRBD2 on 6 matching bases. This CDR3 comprises 16 residues. Germline-derived CDR1 and CDR2 are SGHRS and YFSETQ. V lost 2 bases and J 2 bases, leaving 15 bases between the germline ends. CDR3 sequence reads: CASSFSPWGDTDTQYF. CDR3 coding DNA: TGCGCCAGCAGCTTCTCTCCTTGGGGGGACACAGATACGCAGTATTTT.

This chain uses TRBV10-3 with TRBJ2-2; weak D call: TRBD1 (5 bases). Trimming stripped 8 bases from V and 7 bases from J, with 14 bases between. Germline V gene lookup returns CDR1 ENHRY and CDR2 SYGVKD. This CDR3 has 13 amino acids. CDR3 protein: CAISGRADGELFF. In DNA form, the CDR3 reads TGTGCCATCTCGGGCAGGGCGGACGGGGAGCTGTTTTTT.

The count of this clone is one. The rearrangement uses TRBV2 and TRBJ1-1, with a weak D call TRBD1 (6 bases). The CDR3 spans 14 residues. V was trimmed by 8 bases and J by 3 bases, leaving 16 bases between them. Germline V gene data show CDR1 as SNHLY and CDR2 as FYNNEI. Here the CDR3 DNA reads TGTGCCAGCTCGGGGGGGGCCAGGGACACTGAAGCTTTCTTT. Translation: CASSGGARDTEAFF.

Notes on this clone: The sample carries other DNA sequences with the same CDR3. The chain recombines TRBV7-3 with TRBJ2-3; 8 nucleotides line up with TRBD2. The CDR3 runs to 15 residues. With 5 bases clipped from V and 0 bases from J, the junction kept 4 bases outside the gene matches. CDR1 and CDR2 from the germline V gene are SGHTA and FQGTGA. CDR3 loop: CASSRAGGSTDTQYF. The CDR3 DNA is TGTGCCAGCAGCAGGGCGGGGGGTAGCACAGATACGCAGTATTTT. Together with reference TRBV7-3 and TRBJ2-3, the CDR3 gives the full variable domain: GAGVSQTPSNKVTEKGKYVELRCDPISGHTALYWYRQSLGQGPEFLIYFQGTGAADDSGLPNDRFFAVRPEGSVSTLKIQRTERGDSAVYLCASSRAGGSTDTQYFGPGTRLTVL.

J is TRBJ2-3 and V is TRBV9, with 11 bases matching TRBD2. This CDR3 has 17 residues. The V segment lost 3 bases and the J segment 1 base; nucleotides outside the gene matches: 7. Germline V gene data show CDR1 as SGDLS and CDR2 as YYNGEE. CDR3 region: CASSAWTSGRGTDTQYF. The DNA of the CDR3 is TGTGCCAGCAGCGCCTGGACTAGCGGGCGGGGCACAGATACGCAGTATTTT.

This clone has just one count. This chain links TRBV10-3 with TRBJ1-5, with 12 bases aligning to TRBD1. Germline V gene sequence: CDR1 ENHRY, CDR2 SYGVKD. J lost 7 bases, V lost 2 bases, and 3 bases had no gene match. The length of the CDR3 is 15 residues. In nucleotides, the CDR3 is TGTGCCATCAGTGAGACCGGGACAGGGGGCCAGCCCCAGCATTTT. Protein: CAISETGTGGQPQHF.

The chain is built from TRBV4-3 and TRBJ2-5, with 11 bases aligning to TRBD2. Germline V gene lookup returns CDR1 LGHNA and CDR2 YSLEER. The ends lost 2 bases at V and 3 bases at J; junction bases unmatched: 2. This CDR3 is built from 15 residues. The CDR3 DNA follows: TGCGCCAGCAGCCAAACTAGCGGGAGTGAAGAGACCCAGTACTTC. As protein: CASSQTSGSEETQYF.

This clone was recorded once. V and J are TRBV6-5 and TRBJ1-5; D remains unclear. The V and J ends lost 2 bases and 5 bases respectively, with 7 bases between them. This CDR3 is built from 13 residues. The germline V gene encodes CDR1 MNHEY and CDR2 SVGAGI. CDR3 loop: CASSYDRDQPQHF. CDR3 in DNA: TGTGCCAGCAGTTACGATCGGGATCAGCCCCAGCATTTT.

V is TRBV5-1 and J is TRBJ1-2, with D maybe TRBD1 (6 bases). CDR1 SGHRS and CDR2 YFSETQ come from the germline V gene. This CDR3 has 14 amino acids. V lost 5 bases and J 5 bases, leaving 16 bases between the germline ends. The chain's CDR3 is CASRPGTTTYGYTF. The CDR3 coding sequence is TGCGCCAGCAGACCTGGGACAACGACTTATGGCTACACCTTC.

The genes are TRBV3-1 (or the pseudogene TRBV3-2) and TRBJ1-2; 7 nucleotides align to TRBD1. CDR1 and CDR2 from the germline V gene are LGHDT and YNNKEL (reference sequence). The CDR3 length is 17 residues. V gave up 1 base and J gave up 3 bases; unmatched junction bases: 11. Here the CDR3 DNA reads TGTGCCAGCAGCCAAGGCGTTAGCTTCGGGACAGACTATGGCTACACCTTC. This encodes CASSQGVSFGTDYGYTF.

The gene calls are TRBV27 and TRBJ2-7, with no clear D. The CDR3 consists of 14 residues. CDR1 MNHEY and CDR2 SMNVEV come from the germline V gene (reference sequence). V lost 3 bases and J lost 3, with 12 bases in between. CDR3 nucleotide sequence: TGTGCCAGCAGTTTTGGGCAGGTGGGCTACGAGCAGTACTTC. It encodes CASSFGQVGYEQYF.

In DNA, the CDR3 is TGCGCCAGCAGAGGGTCTGGGACTAGCACAGATACGCAGTATTTT. Translation: CASRGSGTSTDTQYF. The V and J genes are TRBV5-1 and TRBJ2-3, with a tentative D call TRBD2 (6 bases). CDR3 length: 15 residues. V was cut by 5 bases and J by 0 bases, with 13 bases left in between. CDR1 SGHRS and CDR2 YFSETQ come from the germline V gene.

This clone appeared once. The chain combines TRBV5-4 with TRBJ2-7; TRBD2 matches 8 bases. The CDR3 is 16 amino acids. CDR1 is SGHNT, CDR2 YYREEE, per germline (reference sequence). V lost 0 bases, J lost 2 bases, and 7 bases stayed unmatched. The CDR3: CASSLGGLAGPYEQYF. The CDR3 DNA reads TGTGCCAGCAGCTTGGGTGGTCTAGCGGGCCCCTACGAGCAGTACTTC.

The chain couples TRBV5-1 to TRBJ1-2, with TRBD1 matching over 8 bases. CDR3 length: 14 amino acids. Germline-derived CDR1 and CDR2 are SGHRS and YFSETQ. V shed 4 bases and J 3 bases; nucleotides not matched to a gene: 5. The CDR3: CASSPGQGDYGYTF. The CDR3, as DNA: TGCGCCAGCAGCCCCGGACAGGGCGACTATGGCTACACCTTC.

The chain joins TRBV24-1 to TRBJ2-1; 7 bases agree with TRBD1. V lost 3 bases to trimming and J lost 6 bases; unmatched junction nucleotides: 16. This CDR3 has 18 residues. Germline V gene sequence: CDR1 KGHDR, CDR2 SFDVKD. CDR3 sequence (DNA): TGTGCCACCAGTGATAACAGGGGTCCCGACTCTCGGGGCAATGAGCAGTTCTTC. Translated: CATSDNRGPDSRGNEQFF.

The chain recombines TRBV7-9 with TRBJ2-3; no clear D. Germline V gene sequence: CDR1 SEHNR, CDR2 FQNEAQ (reference sequence). V was shortened by 5 bases and J by 6 bases, with 24 bases between the two germline ends. The CDR3 sequence is 17 residues long. The CDR3 DNA reads as TGTGCCAGCAGCATACGTGACTCCGCCTCCCCGTGGGATACGCAGTATTTT. It specifies CASSIRDSASPWDTQYF.

The chain combines TRBV10-2 with TRBJ2-5; 10 bases are a match to TRBD2. The V gene end was trimmed by 8 bases and the J gene end by 5 bases; junction bases not matched to a gene: 8. CDR1 WSHSY and CDR2 SAAADI come from the germline V gene. The CDR3 extends over 14 amino acids. The CDR3 reads CASRAGGPWETQYF. The CDR3 bases are TGCGCCAGCCGAGCGGGGGGGCCCTGGGAGACCCAGTACTTC.

This clone appeared a single time. CDR3 amino acids: CASSLLESNQPQHF. The DNA of the CDR3 is TGCGCCAGCAGCCTACTGGAGAGCAATCAGCCCCAGCATTTT. V and J are TRBV4-1 and TRBJ1-5; no clear D. Germline CDR1 and CDR2: MGHRA and YSYEKL. This CDR3 region has 14 residues. V shed 4 bases and J shed 1 base, with 8 bases lying between them.

The gene calls are TRBV19 and TRBJ1-4, with TRBD1 matching over 8 bases. Per the germline V gene, CDR1 is LNHDA and CDR2 is SQIVND (reference sequence). This CDR3 has 15 residues. V was clipped by 3 bases and J by 8 bases; unmatched bases: 8. The DNA for the CDR3 is TGTGCCAGTAGTATTCGTCAGGGGGCGGAGGAAAAACTGTTTTTT. Its protein is CASSIRQGAEEKLFF.

The chain employs TRBV6-5 and TRBJ1-4; D possibly corresponds to TRBD1 (5 bases). CDR1 and CDR2 (germline): MNHEY, SVGAGI. Trimming pared 2 bases from V and 7 bases from J, leaving 8 bases between. This CDR3 is built from 13 residues. The CDR3 DNA reads TGTGCCAGCAGTTACGGGGCGAGTGAAAAACTGTTTTTT. This sequence encodes CASSYGASEKLFF.

The chain carries TRBV19 and TRBJ2-7, with 10 bases that match TRBD1. Germline V gene lookup returns CDR1 LNHDA and CDR2 SQIVND (reference sequence). The CDR3 covers 15 residues. The J segment lost 3 bases and the V segment lost 5 bases, leaving 7 bases of the junction unmatched. This CDR3 reads CASSPGQGYDYEQYF. The CDR3 nucleotides read TGTGCCAGTAGTCCGGGACAGGGGTATGACTACGAGCAGTACTTC.

The chain has TRBV6-5 and TRBJ1-2; D gene unclear. The ends were cut back, 7 bases at V and 7 bases at J, with 19 bases in the middle. CDR1 is MNHEY and CDR2 is SVGAGI in the germline V gene. This CDR3 is built from 14 residues. CDR3: CASTITPLSGGYTF. The CDR3 DNA reads as TGTGCCAGCACCATTACTCCTCTCAGCGGTGGCTACACCTTC.

J is TRBJ2-5 and V is TRBV19, with D perhaps matching TRBD2 (5 bases). The CDR3 runs to 15 residues. V was cut by 5 bases and J by 1 base, with 14 bases left in between. CDR1 is LNHDA, CDR2 SQIVND, per germline (reference sequence). CDR3: CASSVAMRRQETQYF. The CDR3 DNA reads TGTGCCAGTAGTGTAGCGATGCGTCGCCAAGAGACCCAGTACTTC.

The chain uses TRBV15 and TRBJ2-6, with D possibly matching TRBD2 (6 bases). The CDR3 has 15 residues. Trimming took 5 bases from V and 2 from J, leaving 10 bases between them. Germline V gene lookup returns CDR1 LNHNV and CDR2 YYDKDF (reference sequence). CDR3 region: CATSEEGTGANVLTF. The CDR3 coding sequence is TGTGCCACCAGCGAGGAGGGAACTGGGGCCAACGTCCTGACTTTC. The whole variable domain, remainder taken from reference TRBV15 and TRBJ2-6, is DAMVIQNPRYQVTQFGKPVTLSCSQTLNHNVMYWYQQKSSQAPKLLFHYYDKDFNNEADTPDNFQSRRPNTSFCFLDIRSPGLGDTAMYLCATSEEGTGANVLTFGAGSRLTVL.

This chain joins TRBV6-5 and TRBJ1-6; 9 positions match TRBD1. The V and J ends lost 6 bases and 7 bases, in that order; junction bases with no gene match: 4. Looked up from germline, CDR1 is MNHEY and CDR2 is SVGAGI. The CDR3 is 14 amino acids. The CDR3 DNA sequence: TGTGCCAGCAGAAGACAGGGGGGGAATTCACCCCTCCACTTT. It specifies CASRRQGGNSPLHF.

This clone appeared once. The CDR3 loop reads CASSAGQTNTEAFF. Written as DNA, the CDR3 is TGTGCCAGCAGCGCGGGACAGACGAACACTGAAGCTTTCTTT. This chain connects TRBV9 to TRBJ1-1; 7 bases align to TRBD1. The CDR3 loop spans 14 amino acids. V lost 3 bases, J lost 1 base, and 3 bases stayed unmatched. Germline CDR1 and CDR2: SGDLS and YYNGEE.